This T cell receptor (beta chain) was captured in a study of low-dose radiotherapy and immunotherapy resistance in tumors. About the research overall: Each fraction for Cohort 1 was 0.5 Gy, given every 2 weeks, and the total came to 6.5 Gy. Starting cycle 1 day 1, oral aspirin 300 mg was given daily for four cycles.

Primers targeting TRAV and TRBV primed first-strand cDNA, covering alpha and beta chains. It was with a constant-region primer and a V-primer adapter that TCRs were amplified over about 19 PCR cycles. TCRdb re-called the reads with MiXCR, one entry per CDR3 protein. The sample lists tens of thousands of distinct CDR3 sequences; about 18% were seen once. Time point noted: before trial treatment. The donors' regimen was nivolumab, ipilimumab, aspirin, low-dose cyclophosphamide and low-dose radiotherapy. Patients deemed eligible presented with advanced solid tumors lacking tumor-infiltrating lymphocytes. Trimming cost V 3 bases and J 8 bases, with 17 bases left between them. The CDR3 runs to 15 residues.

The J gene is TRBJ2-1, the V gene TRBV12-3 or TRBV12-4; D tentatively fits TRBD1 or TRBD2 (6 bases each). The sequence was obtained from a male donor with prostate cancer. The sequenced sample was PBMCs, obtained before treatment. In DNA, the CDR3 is TGTGCCAGCAGTTTGGGGTTGGTAAGGGGGGATGAGCAGTTCTTC. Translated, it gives CASSLGLVRGDEQFF.